The sequence of this T cell receptor beta chain was determined in a study of blood T cell repertoires in COVID-19. Background on the study: Samples taken during acute and convalescent COVID-19 were collected in the United States, Italy and Spain. The analysed material was cDNA or gDNA that came from T cells, B-cell-depleted T cells, or PBMCs.

The data were produced by immunoSEQ multiplex PCR, yet TCRdb's version contains in-frame clones alone and is incomplete. Of 34,000 or so clones in the sample, approximately 80% are singletons; the top ten hold under 35%. Germline V gene sequence: CDR1 SGHAT, CDR2 FQNNGV. Trimming took off 0 bases at V and 0 bases at J, with 8 bases between the two ends. This CDR3 spans 15 amino acids. Specimen: peripheral blood. The clonotype was recovered from a man older than 75 with acute or convalescent COVID-19. This sequence joins TRBV11-2 and TRBJ1-1, with D perhaps matching TRBD1 (5 bases). CDR3 bases: TGTGCCAGCAGCTTAGATCAGGGTATGAACACTGAAGCTTTCTTT. Residues: CASSLDQGMNTEAFF.